This is a list of T cell receptor beta chains from one sample in a study of cytomegalovirus exposure and HLA in healthy donors. The assay was immunoSEQ multiplex PCR, and TCRdb's table has in-frame clones only and misses some. The sample has about 340,000 clones, about nine tenths seen once. The sequencing input was PBMCs. These receptors all stem from a woman aged 18-30 years in good health and CMV-seronegative. Both conserved end residues are part of each CDR3. A D gene is named only where the DNA matches it firmly. The size entry is marked missing in some rows and otherwise reads once, few, many or a size class.

j_gene: TRBJ2-3
d_gene: TRBD1
v_gene: TRBV13
abundance: NA
CDR3aa: CASSLTKTTGDSTDTQYF
CDR3nt: TGTGCCAGCAGTTTAACCAAAACCACAGGGGATAGCACAGATACGCAGTATTTT

j_gene: TRBJ1-2
d_gene: NA
v_gene: TRBV28
abundance: NA
CDR3aa: CASSLADYGYTF
CDR3nt: TGTGCCAGCAGTTTGGCGGACTATGGCTACACCTTC

j_gene: TRBJ1-5
d_gene: NA
v_gene: TRBV7-2
abundance: NA
CDR3aa: CASSLRGGNQPQHF
CDR3nt: TGTGCCAGCAGCCTACGGGGGGGCAATCAGCCCCAGCATTTT

j_gene: TRBJ2-2
d_gene: NA
v_gene: TRBV2
abundance: NA
CDR3aa: CASRGATLKLNTGELFF
CDR3nt: TGTGCCAGCAGGGGTGCCACTCTTAAACTAAACACCGGGGAGCTGTTTTTT

j_gene: TRBJ2-7
d_gene: NA
v_gene: TRBV10-3
abundance: NA
CDR3aa: CAIRDTKKTGSDYEQYF
CDR3nt: TGTGCCATCAGGGATACAAAAAAGACGGGATCAGACTACGAGCAGTACTTC

j_gene: TRBJ2-2
d_gene: NA
v_gene: TRBV14
abundance: NA
CDR3aa: CASSQFLFGSGELFF
CDR3nt: TGTGCCAGCAGCCAATTCCTTTTTGGTAGCGGGGAGCTGTTTTTT

j_gene: TRBJ2-7
d_gene: TRBD1
v_gene: TRBV7-2
abundance: NA
CDR3aa: CASSRPGTGGYEQYF
CDR3nt: TGTGCCAGCAGCCGCCCGGGGACAGGGGGGTACGAGCAGTACTTC

j_gene: TRBJ1-5
d_gene: NA
v_gene: TRBV9
abundance: NA
CDR3aa: CASSTSGSNQPQHF
CDR3nt: TGTGCCAGCAGCACCTCAGGTAGCAATCAGCCCCAGCATTTT

j_gene: TRBJ2-7
d_gene: TRBD2
v_gene: TRBV5-6
abundance: few
CDR3aa: CASSLVAGGPYEQYF
CDR3nt: TGTGCCAGCAGCTTGGTAGCGGGAGGGCCCTACGAGCAGTACTTC

j_gene: TRBJ2-7
d_gene: NA
v_gene: TRBV1
abundance: NA
CDR3aa: CTSSPGGEQYF
CDR3nt: TGCACCAGCAGCCCGGGGGGGGAGCAGTACTTC

j_gene: TRBJ2-7
d_gene: TRBD2
v_gene: TRBV10-3
abundance: NA
CDR3aa: CAISGGLAGGNSYEQYF
CDR3nt: TGTGCCATCAGTGGGGGACTAGCGGGAGGGAATTCCTACGAGCAGTACTTC

j_gene: TRBJ2-3
d_gene: TRBD2
v_gene: TRBV5-4
abundance: NA
CDR3aa: CASSWGLGGTDTQYF
CDR3nt: TGTGCCAGCAGCTGGGGACTAGGAGGCACAGATACGCAGTATTTT

j_gene: TRBJ1-5
d_gene: NA
v_gene: TRBV6-5
abundance: NA
CDR3aa: CATKTGYSNQPQHF
CDR3nt: TGTGCCACCAAAACAGGCTATAGCAATCAGCCCCAGCATTTT

j_gene: TRBJ1-2
d_gene: TRBD1
v_gene: TRBV5-8
abundance: once
CDR3aa: CASIPDRGEGGYTF
CDR3nt: TGTGCCAGCATCCCGGACAGGGGGGAAGGAGGCTACACCTTC

j_gene: TRBJ2-3
d_gene: TRBD2
v_gene: TRBV9
abundance: NA
CDR3aa: CASSGAGGRRSDTQYF
CDR3nt: TGTGCCAGCAGCGGCGCCGGGGGGAGGAGATCAGATACGCAGTATTTT

j_gene: TRBJ1-1
d_gene: NA
v_gene: TRBV12-5
abundance: NA
CDR3aa: CASAIRGGTEAFF
CDR3nt: TGTGCTAGTGCCATCCGGGGGGGGACTGAAGCTTTCTTT

j_gene: TRBJ2-5
d_gene: TRBD2
v_gene: TRBV27
abundance: NA
CDR3aa: CASISHGLAGLLGQETQYF
CDR3nt: TGTGCCAGCATTTCCCACGGACTAGCGGGTTTATTGGGCCAAGAGACCCAGTACTTC

j_gene: TRBJ2-7
d_gene: TRBD1
v_gene: TRBV6-5
abundance: NA
CDR3aa: CASSRGQGESYEQYF
CDR3nt: TGTGCCAGTTCTAGGGGGCAGGGGGAATCCTACGAGCAGTACTTC

j_gene: TRBJ2-7
d_gene: NA
v_gene: TRBV6-5
abundance: NA
CDR3aa: CASSSRLNYEQYF
CDR3nt: TGTGCCAGCAGTTCCCGACTGAACTACGAGCAGTACTTC

j_gene: TRBJ1-3
d_gene: NA
v_gene: TRBV5-1
abundance: NA
CDR3aa: CASSADSSGNTIYF
CDR3nt: TGCGCCAGCAGCGCAGACAGCTCTGGAAACACCATATATTTT

j_gene: TRBJ2-7
d_gene: NA
v_gene: TRBV7-8
abundance: NA
CDR3aa: CASSTGTTYEQYF
CDR3nt: TGTGCCAGCAGCACAGGGACCACCTACGAGCAGTACTTC

j_gene: TRBJ1-3
d_gene: NA
v_gene: TRBV18
abundance: NA
CDR3aa: CASSPQGPGNTIYF
CDR3nt: TGTGCCAGCTCACCACAGGGGCCCGGAAACACCATATATTTT

j_gene: TRBJ2-7
d_gene: TRBD1
v_gene: TRBV9
abundance: NA
CDR3aa: CASSVVGTGGEQYF
CDR3nt: TGTGCCAGCAGCGTAGTAGGGACAGGGGGCGAGCAGTACTTC

j_gene: TRBJ1-2
d_gene: NA
v_gene: TRBV27
abundance: NA
CDR3aa: CASSNGRQLYGYTF
CDR3nt: TGTGCCAGCAGTAACGGGCGACAGCTCTATGGCTACACCTTC

j_gene: TRBJ1-1
d_gene: TRBD1
v_gene: TRBV7-2
abundance: NA
CDR3aa: CASSSQGANTEAFF
CDR3nt: TGTGCCAGCAGCTCGCAGGGGGCGAACACTGAAGCTTTCTTT

j_gene: TRBJ1-2
d_gene: TRBD1
v_gene: TRBV28
abundance: NA
CDR3aa: CASSVGQAYGYTF
CDR3nt: TGTGCCAGCAGTGTCGGACAGGCCTATGGCTACACCTTC

j_gene: TRBJ2-1
d_gene: NA
v_gene: TRBV7-2
abundance: NA
CDR3aa: CASSFPTTSYGHEQFF
CDR3nt: TGTGCCAGCAGCTTCCCGACGACCAGTTATGGGCATGAGCAGTTCTTC

j_gene: TRBJ2-1
d_gene: TRBD2
v_gene: TRBV4-2
abundance: NA
CDR3aa: CASSQVPAGGPSSEQFF
CDR3nt: TGTGCCAGCAGCCAAGTTCCAGCGGGAGGGCCCTCGAGTGAGCAGTTCTTC

j_gene: TRBJ2-7
d_gene: NA
v_gene: TRBV6-5
abundance: NA
CDR3aa: CASIPAGYYEQYF
CDR3nt: TGTGCCAGTATCCCCGCGGGGTACTACGAGCAGTACTTC

j_gene: TRBJ2-1
d_gene: NA
v_gene: TRBV7-2
abundance: NA
CDR3aa: CASSLGPGGSYNEQFF
CDR3nt: TGTGCCAGCAGCTTAGGACCCGGGGGCTCCTACAATGAGCAGTTCTTC

j_gene: TRBJ2-3
d_gene: TRBD2
v_gene: TRBV7-9
abundance: NA
CDR3aa: CASSFGLAGTDTQYF
CDR3nt: TGTGCCAGCAGCTTCGGACTAGCGGGGACAGATACGCAGTATTTT

j_gene: TRBJ2-7
d_gene: TRBD2
v_gene: TRBV4-2
abundance: NA
CDR3aa: CASSQPGLASYEQYF
CDR3nt: TGTGCCAGCAGCCAACCGGGACTAGCGTCCTACGAGCAGTACTTC